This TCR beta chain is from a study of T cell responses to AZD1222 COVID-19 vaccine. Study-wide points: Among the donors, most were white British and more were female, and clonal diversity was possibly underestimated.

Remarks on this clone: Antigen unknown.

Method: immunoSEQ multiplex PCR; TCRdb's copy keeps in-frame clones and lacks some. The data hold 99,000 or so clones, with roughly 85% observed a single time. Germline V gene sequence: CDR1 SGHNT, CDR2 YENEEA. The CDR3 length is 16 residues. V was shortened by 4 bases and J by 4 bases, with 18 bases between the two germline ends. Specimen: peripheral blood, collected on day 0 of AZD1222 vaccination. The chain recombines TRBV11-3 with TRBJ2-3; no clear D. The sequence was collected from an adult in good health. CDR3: CASSSSLEEAPDTQYF. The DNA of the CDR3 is TGTGCCAGCAGCTCATCTCTAGAAGAGGCGCCAGATACGCAGTATTTT.